The present T cell receptor (beta chain) was sequenced within a study of T cell repertoires in cytomegalovirus infection. V was cut by 3 bases and J by 4 bases, with 10 bases left in between. This CDR3 has 13 residues. One entry per CDR3 protein results from TCRdb running MiXCR on the reads. The data hold about 270,000 distinct CDR3 sequences, with about 20% observed a single time. This clonotype appeared many times. Its antigen is unidentified. The chain combines TRBV12-3 or TRBV12-4 with TRBJ2-7; tentative D call: TRBD1 (6 bases). The clonotype comes from a human donor in good health (CMV status not recorded). Some clones in this sample may be carry-over from other donors' samples. The sequencing here drew on cultured PBMCs, taken from culture after CMV antigen stimulation. DNA of the CDR3: TGTGCCAGCAGTTTGGTTCAGGGGTACGAGCAGTACGTC. Translation gives CASSLVQGYEQYV.